Below, one T cell receptor beta chain is given with its context. Its antigen remains unknown. This CDR3 contains 12 residues. Per germline, CDR1 LGHDT and CDR2 YNNKEL (reference sequence). Deletions cut 0 bases from V and 10 bases from J, with 7 bases between. Produced via immunoSEQ multiplex PCR; TCRdb's table is partial and in-frame only. The sample lists about 150,000 clones, approximately 90% occurring once. The data were taken from a study of T cell responses to AZD1222 COVID-19 vaccine. The study, taken as a whole, reports: Recipients of AZD1222 seropositive at baseline numbered only 6 or 7.

The clonotype comes from an adult in good health. The rearrangement links TRBV3-1 (or the pseudogene TRBV3-2) to TRBJ2-1; perhaps TRBD2 as D (5 bases). The sequences come from peripheral blood, collected on day 0 of AZD1222 vaccination. As DNA, the CDR3 is TGTGCCAGCAGCCAAGAATGGAGGGAGCAGTTCTTC. This codes for CASSQEWREQFF.